The rows below give T cell receptor beta chains drawn from one sample of a study of human T cells and chemical hapten exposure. TCRdb redid the calling of the RACE reads with MiXCR, one entry per CDR3 protein. The table lists around 99,000 distinct CDR3 sequences, around 12% of them singletons. Material: whole blood, obtained in connection with sensitization to the hapten diphenylcyclopropenone (DPC). These receptors were taken from a middle-aged woman with alopecia areata. Some clones in this sample may be carry-over from other donors' samples. Both conserved end residues are part of each CDR3. The order of the fields is D gene, clone size, V gene, J gene, CDR3 DNA, CDR3 protein. D genes are given only for firm matches. Clone size is shown for a subset of rows, as once, few, many or a class of expanded clone.

D gene: NA; clone size: NA; V gene: TRBV11-3; J gene: TRBJ2-5; CDR3 DNA: TGTGCCAGCAGTGGAGGGGGGCGCGACCAAGAGACCCAGTACTTC; CDR3 protein: CASSGGGRDQETQYF
D gene: TRBD2; clone size: few; V gene: TRBV3-1; J gene: TRBJ2-1; CDR3 DNA: TGTGCCAGCAGCCCCCCTTGGGGGGGAGTCAATGAGCAGTTCTTC; CDR3 protein: CASSPPWGGVNEQFF
D gene: TRBD1; clone size: NA; V gene: TRBV28; J gene: TRBJ2-5; CDR3 DNA: TGTGCCAGCAGTTTCTCGGACAGGGGAGGGACCCAGTACTTC; CDR3 protein: CASSFSDRGGTQYF
D gene: NA; clone size: NA; V gene: TRBV15; J gene: TRBJ1-5; CDR3 DNA: TGTGCCACCAGCAGAGATCAGACAGATTATCAGCCCCAGCATTTT; CDR3 protein: CATSRDQTDYQPQHF
D gene: NA; clone size: many; V gene: TRBV20-1; J gene: TRBJ2-3; CDR3 DNA: TGCAGTGCTATATCCAGCGTTGGCACAGATACGCAGTATTTT; CDR3 protein: CSAISSVGTDTQYF
D gene: NA; clone size: NA; V gene: TRBV21-1; J gene: TRBJ2-4; CDR3 DNA: TGTGCCAACTCGACAGATTTCACCAAAAACATTCAGTACTTC; CDR3 protein: CANSTDFTKNIQYF
D gene: NA; clone size: many; V gene: TRBV30; J gene: TRBJ1-1; CDR3 DNA: TGTGCCTGGAGTGTAGGTGGGGGTACCATGAACACTGAAGCTTTCTTT; CDR3 protein: CAWSVGGGTMNTEAFF
D gene: NA; clone size: few; V gene: TRBV20-1; J gene: TRBJ1-5; CDR3 DNA: TGCAGTGCTAGACTCCCGCGTGGTGGGGACCAGCCCCAGCATTTT; CDR3 protein: CSARLPRGGDQPQHF
D gene: TRBD2; clone size: NA; V gene: TRBV29-1; J gene: TRBJ2-5; CDR3 DNA: TGCAGCGTCGGTAGCGGGAAGGAGACCCAGTACTTC; CDR3 protein: CSVGSGKETQYF
D gene: TRBD2; clone size: few; V gene: TRBV20-1; J gene: TRBJ2-2; CDR3 DNA: TGCAGTGCTAGTAGCGGGAGGGGGACCGGGGAGCTGTTTTTT; CDR3 protein: CSASSGRGTGELFF
D gene: TRBD2; clone size: NA; V gene: TRBV28; J gene: TRBJ2-1; CDR3 DNA: TGTGCCAGCAAAAAGCGGGAGGGAAACAATGAGCAGTTCTTC; CDR3 protein: CASKKREGNNEQFF
D gene: NA; clone size: NA; V gene: TRBV4-1; J gene: TRBJ1-2; CDR3 DNA: TGCGCCAGCAGCCATCCTGAGGGCTACACCTTC; CDR3 protein: CASSHPEGYTF
D gene: NA; clone size: few; V gene: TRBV10-3; J gene: TRBJ2-1; CDR3 DNA: TGTGCCATCAGTGATTTGGAGCGGAACTACAATGAGCAGTTCTTC; CDR3 protein: CAISDLERNYNEQFF
D gene: NA; clone size: many; V gene: TRBV25-1; J gene: TRBJ2-7; CDR3 DNA: TGTGCCAGCAGTGACCTCAGGAGCCCCACCTACGAGCAGTACTTC; CDR3 protein: CASSDLRSPTYEQYF
D gene: NA; clone size: NA; V gene: TRBV7-9; J gene: TRBJ2-7; CDR3 DNA: TGTGCCAGCAGCTTAATTCCGGCAAACCCCTACGAGCAGTACTTC; CDR3 protein: CASSLIPANPYEQYF
D gene: TRBD1; clone size: NA; V gene: TRBV3-1; J gene: TRBJ2-3; CDR3 DNA: TGTGCCAGCAGTCGCGGACAGGCAGATACGCAGTATTTT; CDR3 protein: CASSRGQADTQYF
D gene: NA; clone size: few; V gene: TRBV6-1; J gene: TRBJ1-1; CDR3 DNA: TGTGCCAGCAGTGAACAGGGGAACACTGAAGCTTTCTTT; CDR3 protein: CASSEQGNTEAFF
D gene: TRBD1; clone size: many; V gene: TRBV14; J gene: TRBJ2-1; CDR3 DNA: TGTGCCAGCAGCCCACAGGGGGGTACAGGGGGCGACTACAATGAGCAGTTCTTC; CDR3 protein: CASSPQGGTGGDYNEQFF
D gene: NA; clone size: few; V gene: TRBV6-6; J gene: TRBJ2-2; CDR3 DNA: TGTGCCAGCAGAGCCTTGAGCCTGGTCACCGGGGAGCTGTTTTTT; CDR3 protein: CASRALSLVTGELFF
D gene: NA; clone size: NA; V gene: TRBV24-1; J gene: TRBJ1-6; CDR3 DNA: TGTGCCACCTCCGACGGGGCCTCCTATAATTCACCCCTCCACTTT; CDR3 protein: CATSDGASYNSPLHF
D gene: NA; clone size: NA; V gene: TRBV15; J gene: TRBJ1-5; CDR3 DNA: TGTGCCACCAGCAGAGATCTCAGTCAGCCCCAGCATTTT; CDR3 protein: CATSRDLSQPQHF
D gene: NA; clone size: NA; V gene: TRBV12-3/TRBV12-4; J gene: TRBJ2-6; CDR3 DNA: TGTGCCAGATGGGTAGGGCCCACTGGGGCCAACGTCCTGACTTTC; CDR3 protein: CARWVGPTGANVLTF
D gene: TRBD1; clone size: many; V gene: TRBV20-1; J gene: TRBJ1-2; CDR3 DNA: TGCAGTGCTAGTAGGGGGCGAGATTATGGCTACACCTTC; CDR3 protein: CSASRGRDYGYTF
D gene: TRBD2; clone size: NA; V gene: TRBV27; J gene: TRBJ2-7; CDR3 DNA: TGTGCCAGCAGTTTACAGACTAGCTTCTCCTACGAGCAGTACTTC; CDR3 protein: CASSLQTSFSYEQYF
D gene: NA; clone size: NA; V gene: TRBV6-5; J gene: TRBJ2-3; CDR3 DNA: TGTGCCAGCAGTACGTGGGACAACGGGGCGGATACGCAGTATTTT; CDR3 protein: CASSTWDNGADTQYF
D gene: NA; clone size: NA; V gene: TRBV12-2; J gene: TRBJ1-5; CDR3 DNA: TGTGCAAGTCGCCCGGGGATGCCCCAGCATTTT; CDR3 protein: CASRPGMPQHF
D gene: NA; clone size: NA; V gene: TRBV7-2; J gene: TRBJ2-7; CDR3 DNA: TGTGCCAGCAGCTTAGCCCGACTCTCCTACGAGCAGTACTTC; CDR3 protein: CASSLARLSYEQYF
D gene: TRBD2; clone size: many; V gene: TRBV5-1; J gene: TRBJ2-5; CDR3 DNA: TGCGCCAGCAGCTTGAACGGGAGGGCGGAAGAGACCCAGTACTTC; CDR3 protein: CASSLNGRAEETQYF
D gene: NA; clone size: NA; V gene: TRBV27; J gene: TRBJ1-1; CDR3 DNA: TGTGCCAGCATCGCTCCTGGGGGAAGCGCTTTCTTT; CDR3 protein: CASIAPGGSAFF
D gene: TRBD1; clone size: few; V gene: TRBV3-1; J gene: TRBJ1-1; CDR3 DNA: TGTGCCAGCAGCCAAGCGACAGGGAGAACTGAAGCTTTCTTT; CDR3 protein: CASSQATGRTEAFF
D gene: NA; clone size: few; V gene: TRBV20-1; J gene: TRBJ1-5; CDR3 DNA: TGCAGTGCTAGACTTGGGGGACAAAATCAGCCCCAGCATTTT; CDR3 protein: CSARLGGQNQPQHF
D gene: TRBD2; clone size: many; V gene: TRBV7-2; J gene: TRBJ2-7; CDR3 DNA: TGTGCCAGCAGCTTAGAAGGGAGCGGGAGGGCCTCCGAGCAGTACTTC; CDR3 protein: CASSLEGSGRASEQYF
D gene: TRBD2; clone size: few; V gene: TRBV20-1; J gene: TRBJ2-1; CDR3 DNA: TGCAGTGCCATAGCGGGAGGGAGTTACAATGAGCAGTTCTTC; CDR3 protein: CSAIAGGSYNEQFF
D gene: TRBD1; clone size: many; V gene: TRBV20-1; J gene: TRBJ2-2; CDR3 DNA: TGCAGTGCTCTAAGGGGACAGGGGGCAAACGGGGAGCTGTTTTTT; CDR3 protein: CSALRGQGANGELFF
D gene: NA; clone size: few; V gene: TRBV7-9; J gene: TRBJ1-4; CDR3 DNA: TGTGCCAGCAGCACCGACAGGACCGGGAATGAAAAACTGTTTTTT; CDR3 protein: CASSTDRTGNEKLFF
D gene: TRBD2; clone size: many; V gene: TRBV20-1; J gene: TRBJ2-7; CDR3 DNA: TGCAGTGCTAGAGTGGCTAGCGGCTCCTACGAGCAGTACTTC; CDR3 protein: CSARVASGSYEQYF
D gene: NA; clone size: NA; V gene: TRBV29-1; J gene: TRBJ2-1; CDR3 DNA: TGCAGCGTCGGGTACATCGGCGGTTGGCAGTTCTTC; CDR3 protein: CSVGYIGGWQFF
D gene: TRBD1; clone size: NA; V gene: TRBV29-1; J gene: TRBJ1-2; CDR3 DNA: TGCAGCGTTGAGGGACAGGGCGATGGCTACACCTTC; CDR3 protein: CSVEGQGDGYTF
D gene: NA; clone size: many; V gene: TRBV19; J gene: TRBJ2-2; CDR3 DNA: TGTGCCAGTACCATTACAGGGATAAACACCGGGGAGCTGTTTTTT; CDR3 protein: CASTITGINTGELFF
D gene: NA; clone size: NA; V gene: TRBV15; J gene: TRBJ2-1; CDR3 DNA: TGTGCCACCACCGCGCGGGTCCCCTACAATGAGCAGTTCTTC; CDR3 protein: CATTARVPYNEQFF
D gene: TRBD2; clone size: few; V gene: TRBV6-2/TRBV6-3; J gene: TRBJ2-1; CDR3 DNA: TGTGCCAGCAGCCCGTTCGAGGGAGGGAGAAATGAGCAGTTCTTC; CDR3 protein: CASSPFEGGRNEQFF
D gene: NA; clone size: NA; V gene: TRBV24-1; J gene: TRBJ2-1; CDR3 DNA: TGTGCCACCAGTGATTTTCGCGGGCCCTCCTACAATGAGCAGTTCTTC; CDR3 protein: CATSDFRGPSYNEQFF